These T cell receptor beta chains were read from a single sample in a study of T cell repertoires in cytomegalovirus infection. These receptors have no identified antigens. TCRdb fed the reads into MiXCR, producing one record per CDR3 protein. The sample yields about 770,000 distinct CDR3 sequences, about 27% seen once. The starting material was cultured CD8+ T cells from PBMCs, obtained from culture after CMV antigen stimulation. These receptors came from a human donor in good health (CMV status not recorded). Some clones in this sample may be carry-over from other donors' samples. Both conserved end residues are trimmed from each CDR3. A row's size may be missing; if present it is once, few, many or a size class.

abundance: -; v_gene: TRBV6-2/TRBV6-3; j_gene: TRBJ2-1; CDR3aa: ASSPGKGAF
abundance: -; v_gene: TRBV9; j_gene: TRBJ2-6; CDR3aa: ASSVDRGQISGANVLT
abundance: many; v_gene: TRBV12-3/TRBV12-4; j_gene: TRBJ1-1; CDR3aa: ASSLVVLEAF
abundance: -; v_gene: TRBV18; j_gene: TRBJ1-1; CDR3aa: GSQSELIPNTEAF
abundance: -; v_gene: TRBV6-6; j_gene: TRBJ1-2; CDR3aa: ASSTPGQGSKSGYT
abundance: -; v_gene: TRBV9; j_gene: TRBJ2-3; CDR3aa: ASSSPGDTDTQY
abundance: once; v_gene: TRBV6-5; j_gene: TRBJ2-7; CDR3aa: ASSYSGQSQI
abundance: -; v_gene: TRBV7-4; j_gene: TRBJ2-5; CDR3aa: ASSPATSGVTETQY
abundance: -; v_gene: TRBV27; j_gene: TRBJ1-2; CDR3aa: ASAHGGGLGYGYT
abundance: few; v_gene: TRBV4-1; j_gene: TRBJ2-2; CDR3aa: ASSQERPDLTGELF
abundance: few; v_gene: TRBV20-1; j_gene: TRBJ2-1; CDR3aa: SARVYREDNEQF
abundance: -; v_gene: TRBV7-3; j_gene: TRBJ2-1; CDR3aa: ASSWDRGAYNEQF
abundance: few; v_gene: TRBV2; j_gene: TRBJ1-3; CDR3aa: ASSEMTGLSGNTIY
abundance: few; v_gene: TRBV11-2; j_gene: TRBJ2-5; CDR3aa: ASSLEGGGLLRETQY
abundance: few; v_gene: TRBV2; j_gene: TRBJ1-2; CDR3aa: ASNYEGWDGYT
abundance: -; v_gene: TRBV7-9; j_gene: TRBJ2-7; CDR3aa: ASSFTGQGYEQY
abundance: once; v_gene: TRBV6-5; j_gene: TRBJ2-7; CDR3aa: ASSQNENYEQY
abundance: few; v_gene: TRBV7-2; j_gene: TRBJ2-7; CDR3aa: ASSLGLGLNEQY
abundance: few; v_gene: TRBV6-1; j_gene: TRBJ1-1; CDR3aa: ASSEARDGNTEAF
abundance: -; v_gene: TRBV2; j_gene: TRBJ2-2; CDR3aa: ASVGLTGTGGSSGELF
abundance: few; v_gene: TRBV4-1; j_gene: TRBJ2-2; CDR3aa: ASSQGQGDTGELF
abundance: -; v_gene: TRBV4-1; j_gene: TRBJ2-3; CDR3aa: ASSHPTGTSTDTQY
abundance: few; v_gene: TRBV3-1; j_gene: TRBJ2-5; CDR3aa: ASSYRVVRQETQY
abundance: many; v_gene: TRBV27; j_gene: TRBJ1-5; CDR3aa: ASRGTGSNVNQPQH
abundance: -; v_gene: TRBV10-2; j_gene: TRBJ1-4; CDR3aa: ASSGTTRTNEKLF
abundance: -; v_gene: TRBV15; j_gene: TRBJ2-1; CDR3aa: ATSRDNGNEQF
abundance: -; v_gene: TRBV6-5; j_gene: TRBJ1-1; CDR3aa: ASRTGSGQKGAF
abundance: few; v_gene: TRBV29-1; j_gene: TRBJ2-1; CDR3aa: SVELRWQAEQF
abundance: -; v_gene: TRBV12-3/TRBV12-4; j_gene: TRBJ1-2; CDR3aa: ASTKGIPLGYT
abundance: -; v_gene: TRBV27; j_gene: TRBJ1-3; CDR3aa: ASSSSGQGLRTIY
abundance: -; v_gene: TRBV19; j_gene: TRBJ2-1; CDR3aa: ASSIHGTGLNEQF
abundance: many; v_gene: TRBV27; j_gene: TRBJ2-2; CDR3aa: ASSSEGGFTGELF
abundance: -; v_gene: TRBV6-5; j_gene: TRBJ2-1; CDR3aa: ASSYLTGGWDNEQF
abundance: once; v_gene: TRBV5-5; j_gene: TRBJ1-3; CDR3aa: ASSSGTAGVNTIY
abundance: once; v_gene: TRBV5-4; j_gene: TRBJ2-7; CDR3aa: ASSVDSREVYEQY
abundance: -; v_gene: TRBV27; j_gene: TRBJ2-1; CDR3aa: ASSLTAVGKNEQF
abundance: -; v_gene: TRBV19; j_gene: TRBJ2-1; CDR3aa: ASSIGASGGMRNEQF